This T cell receptor beta chain was recovered during a study of blood T cells in healthy people across ages. PCR was performed a second time for about 6 to 11 cycles using a sample-barcoded 5' primer and a J-beta primer mix. Via MiXCR, TCRdb re-called the 5' RACE reads, giving one row per CDR3 protein. The table shows approximately 940,000 distinct CDR3 sequences, with 48% occurring only once. Germline CDR1 is DFQATT and CDR2 is SNEGSKA (reference sequence). The CDR3 has 13 amino acids. Trimming took off 4 bases at V and 2 bases at J, with 9 bases between the two ends. Healthy individuals of Caucasian origin from Russia, aged 6 to 90, served as donors. Isolation of PBMCs gave at least 7 million cells per sample. Every sample gave at least 5 micrograms of total RNA when it was extracted.

This chain links TRBV20-1 with TRBJ2-4, with D unresolved. The clonotype originates from a man aged 25-45 years in good health. Sample: blood. CDR3 loop: CSAIGPSKNIQYF. The CDR3 DNA sequence: TGCAGTGCTATAGGTCCCTCCAAAAACATTCAGTACTTC.